The 3 T cell receptor beta chains below come from one sample, sequenced in a study of T cell responses to AZD1222 COVID-19 vaccine. Clones were read by immunoSEQ multiplex PCR, and TCRdb kept only the in-frame ones, dropping some. The sample lists tens of thousands of clones, roughly nine tenths seen once, with roughly 31% in the top ten. Sequencing used peripheral blood, obtained 28 days after the second AZD1222 dose. These receptors were obtained from an adult who received the AZD1222 COVID-19 vaccine.

In its sample, this clone was seen once. The chain uses TRBV12-3 or TRBV12-4 and TRBJ2-7; D gene uncertain. The V and J ends lost 1 base and 4 bases respectively, with 8 bases between them. The CDR3 totals 13 residues. In nucleotides, the CDR3 is TGTGCCAGCAGTTTAGGGGCTCGGTACGAGCAGTACTTC. Protein product: CASSLGARYEQYF.

The J gene is TRBJ1-1, the V gene TRBV18; no definite D call. Germline CDR1 and CDR2: KGHSH and LQKENI. Trimming removed 3 bases from V and 2 bases from J, with 10 bases in between. The CDR3 loop spans 14 amino acids. The CDR3 nucleotides read TGTGCCAGCTCACCTACAGCCGAAAACACTGAAGCTTTCTTT. Its translation: CASSPTAENTEAFF.

This chain joins TRBV19 and TRBJ1-1; TRBD1 is a possible D gene (5 bases). The CDR3 is 13 amino acids. V was pared by 5 bases and J by 3 bases, with 10 bases between. Germline CDR1 LNHDA, CDR2 SQIVND (reference sequence). CDR3 nucleotide sequence: TGTGCCAGTAGTCAGGGACGAGACACTGAAGCTTTCTTT. As protein: CASSQGRDTEAFF. Full variable domain (remainder filled in from reference TRBV19 and TRBJ1-1): DGGITQSPKYLFRKEGQNVTLSCEQNLNHDAMYWYRQDPGQGLRLIYYSQIVNDFQKGDIAEGYSVSREKKESFPLTVTSAQKNPTAFYLCASSQGRDTEAFFGQGTRLTVV.